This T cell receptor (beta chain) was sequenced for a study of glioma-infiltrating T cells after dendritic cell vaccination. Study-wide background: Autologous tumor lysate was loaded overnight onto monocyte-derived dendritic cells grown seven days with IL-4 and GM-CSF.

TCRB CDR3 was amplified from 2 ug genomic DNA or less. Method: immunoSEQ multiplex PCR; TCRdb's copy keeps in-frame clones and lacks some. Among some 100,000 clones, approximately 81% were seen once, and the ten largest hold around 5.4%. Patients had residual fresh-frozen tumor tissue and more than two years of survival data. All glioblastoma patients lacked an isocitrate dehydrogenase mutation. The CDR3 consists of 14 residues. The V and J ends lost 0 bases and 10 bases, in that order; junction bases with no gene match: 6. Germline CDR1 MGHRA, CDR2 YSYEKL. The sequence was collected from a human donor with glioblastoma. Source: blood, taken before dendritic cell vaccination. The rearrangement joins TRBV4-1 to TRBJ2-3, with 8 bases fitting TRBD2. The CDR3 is CASSQEKGLVAQYF. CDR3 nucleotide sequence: TGCGCCAGCAGCCAAGAGAAGGGACTAGTCGCGCAGTATTTT.